This T cell receptor beta chain is drawn from a study of CD8 T cells in Susac syndrome. This clonotype was found a few times. The authors reverse transcribed roughly 0.5 to 1 ug RNA with random hexamers. MiXCR, applied by TCRdb to the immunoSEQ multiplex PCR reads, yields one record per CDR3 protein. The sample contains about 140,000 distinct CDR3 sequences, roughly 95% of which appear only once. Input material: CD4+ T cells from PBMCs. The origin of this receptor is a human donor with multiple sclerosis.

CDR3 in DNA: TGTGCCAGCAGTTTGGACAGGGGTTATGGCTACACCTTC. Translation gives CASSLDRGYGYTF. The gene calls are TRBV27 and TRBJ1-2, with 9 bases aligning to TRBD1. Unmatched junction bases numbered 1, after V lost 3 bases and J lost 5 bases. The CDR3 is made up of 13 amino acids. CDR1 MNHEY and CDR2 SMNVEV come from the germline V gene (reference sequence).